This T cell receptor beta chain was documented in a study of blood T cell repertoires in COVID-19. Measured with immunoSEQ multiplex PCR; TCRdb has only the in-frame clones, and not every one. The data show over 200,000 clones, with 86% seen just once and 5.5% to 7% held by the top ten. Between the trimmed V and J ends, which lost 5 bases and 0 bases, there was a span of 10 bases. From germline, CDR1 is SGHNT and CDR2 YYREEE (reference sequence). This CDR3 is 14 amino acids long. V is TRBV5-4 and J is TRBJ2-3, with D possibly being TRBD1 (6 bases). This clonotype was obtained from an elderly man with acute or convalescent COVID-19. Sequenced sample: peripheral blood. The CDR3: CASRGALSTDTQYF. The CDR3 region has the DNA TGTGCCAGCAGGGGGGCGCTTAGCACAGATACGCAGTATTTT. The variable domain in full, with the rest retrieved from reference TRBV5-4 and TRBJ2-3, is ETGVTQSPTHLIKTRGQQVTLRCSSQSGHNTVSWYQQALGQGPQFIFQYYREEENGRGNFPPRFSGLQFPNYSSELNVNALELDDSALYLCASRGALSTDTQYFGPGTRLTVL.